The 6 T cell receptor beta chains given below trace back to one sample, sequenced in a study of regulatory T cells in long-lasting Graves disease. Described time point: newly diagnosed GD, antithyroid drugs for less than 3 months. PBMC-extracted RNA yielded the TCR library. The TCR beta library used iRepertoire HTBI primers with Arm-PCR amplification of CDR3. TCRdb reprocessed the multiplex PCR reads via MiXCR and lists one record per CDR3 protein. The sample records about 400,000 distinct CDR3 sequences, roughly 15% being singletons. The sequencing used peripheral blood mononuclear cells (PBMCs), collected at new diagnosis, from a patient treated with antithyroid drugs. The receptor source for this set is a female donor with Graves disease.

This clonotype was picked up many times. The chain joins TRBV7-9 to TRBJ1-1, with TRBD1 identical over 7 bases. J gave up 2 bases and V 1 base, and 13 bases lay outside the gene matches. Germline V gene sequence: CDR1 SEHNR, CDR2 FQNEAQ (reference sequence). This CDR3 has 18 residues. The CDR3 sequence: CASSLVVIQGLINTEAFF. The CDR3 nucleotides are TGTGCCAGCAGCTTAGTCGTTATACAGGGGCTGATCAACACTGAAGCTTTCTTT.

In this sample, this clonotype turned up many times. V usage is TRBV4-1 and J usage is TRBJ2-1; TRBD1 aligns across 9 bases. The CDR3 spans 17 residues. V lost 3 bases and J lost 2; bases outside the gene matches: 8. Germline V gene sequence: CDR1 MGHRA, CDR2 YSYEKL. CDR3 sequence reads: CASSHVGRDRAYNEQFF. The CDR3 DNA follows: TGCGCCAGCAGCCACGTAGGACGGGACAGGGCCTACAATGAGCAGTTCTTC.

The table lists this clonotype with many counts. The CDR3 DNA follows: TGTGCCAGCAGTCGCACTACTAGCGCCCCGTACGGCGCATGGTTCTTC. Translation: CASSRTTSAPYGAWFF. This rearrangement joins TRBV6-1 to TRBJ2-1; 7 bases line up with TRBD2. The CDR3 is made up of 16 amino acids. CDR1 MNHNS and CDR2 SASEGT come from the germline V gene. V was pared by 5 bases and J by 15 bases, with 22 bases of the junction left unmatched.

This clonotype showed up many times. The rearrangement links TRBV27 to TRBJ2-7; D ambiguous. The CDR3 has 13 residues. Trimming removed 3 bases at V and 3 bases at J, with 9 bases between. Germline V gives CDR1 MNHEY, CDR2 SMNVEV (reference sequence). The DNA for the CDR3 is TGTGCCAGCAGTTTTTCCCAGCGCTACGAGCAGTACTTC. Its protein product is CASSFSQRYEQYF.

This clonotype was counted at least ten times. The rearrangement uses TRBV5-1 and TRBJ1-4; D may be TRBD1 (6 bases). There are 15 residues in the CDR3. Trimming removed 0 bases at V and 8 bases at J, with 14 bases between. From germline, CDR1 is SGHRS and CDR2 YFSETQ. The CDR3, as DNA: TGCGCCAGCAGCTTGGTGGCGGGGGGCGAGGAAAAACTGTTTTTT. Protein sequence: CASSLVAGGEEKLFF.

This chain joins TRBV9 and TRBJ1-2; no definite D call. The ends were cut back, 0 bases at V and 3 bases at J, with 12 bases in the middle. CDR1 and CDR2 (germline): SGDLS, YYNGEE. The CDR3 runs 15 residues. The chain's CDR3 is CASSVGVGRYYGYTF. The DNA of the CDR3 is TGTGCCAGCAGCGTAGGGGTTGGAAGGTACTATGGCTACACCTTC.